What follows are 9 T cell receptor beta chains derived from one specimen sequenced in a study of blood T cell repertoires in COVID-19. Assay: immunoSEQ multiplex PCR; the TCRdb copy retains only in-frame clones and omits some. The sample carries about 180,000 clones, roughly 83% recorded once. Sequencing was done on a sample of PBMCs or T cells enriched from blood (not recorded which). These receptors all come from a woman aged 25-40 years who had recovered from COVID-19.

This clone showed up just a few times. As DNA, the CDR3 is TGCGCCAGCAGCCACGACAGGGAATTGGGCTACGAGCAGTACTTC. Protein: CASSHDRELGYEQYF. The chain couples TRBV4-1 to TRBJ2-7; 7 bases match TRBD1. The length of the CDR3 is 15 residues. CDR1 is MGHRA and CDR2 is YSYEKL in the germline V gene. The V segment lost 3 bases and the J segment 3 bases; nucleotides outside the gene matches: 8.

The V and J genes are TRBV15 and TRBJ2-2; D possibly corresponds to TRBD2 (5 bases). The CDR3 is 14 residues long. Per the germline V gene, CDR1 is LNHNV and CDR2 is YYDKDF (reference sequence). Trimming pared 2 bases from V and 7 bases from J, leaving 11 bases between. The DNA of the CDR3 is TGTGCCACCAGCAGACGATCGGGGTTCGGGGAGCTGTTTTTT. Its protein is CATSRRSGFGELFF.

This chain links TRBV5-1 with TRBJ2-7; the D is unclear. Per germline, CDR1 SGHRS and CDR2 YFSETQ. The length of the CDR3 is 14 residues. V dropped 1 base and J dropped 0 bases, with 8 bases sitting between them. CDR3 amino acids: CASSLLPSSYEQYF. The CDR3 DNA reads TGCGCCAGCAGCTTGTTGCCTAGCTCCTACGAGCAGTACTTC.

DNA for the CDR3: TGTGCCAGCAGCACCCGGACTAGCGGGTTTTACAATGAGCAGTTCTTC. Translated, it gives CASSTRTSGFYNEQFF. The chain uses TRBV4-2 and TRBJ2-1; 11 positions match TRBD2. The CDR3 covers 16 residues. The germline V gene encodes CDR1 LGHNA and CDR2 YNFKEQ. The V segment lost 5 bases and the J segment 4 bases; nucleotides outside the gene matches: 7.

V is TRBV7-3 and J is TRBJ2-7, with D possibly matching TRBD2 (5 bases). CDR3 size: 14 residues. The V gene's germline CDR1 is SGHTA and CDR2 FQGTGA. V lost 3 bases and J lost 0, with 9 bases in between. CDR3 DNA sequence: TGTGCCAGCAGCTTCCAAGCGGACTCCTACGAGCAGTACTTC. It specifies CASSFQADSYEQYF.

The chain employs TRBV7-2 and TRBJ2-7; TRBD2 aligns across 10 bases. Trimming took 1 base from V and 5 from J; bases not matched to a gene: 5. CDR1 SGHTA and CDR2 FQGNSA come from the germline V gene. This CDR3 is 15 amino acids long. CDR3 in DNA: TGTGCCAGCAGCTTAGGTCTAGCGGGAGTAGACGAGCAGTACTTC. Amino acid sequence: CASSLGLAGVDEQYF. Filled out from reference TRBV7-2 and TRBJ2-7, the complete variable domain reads GAGVSQSPSNKVTEKGKDVELRCDPISGHTALYWYRQSLGQGLEFLIYFQGNSAPDKSGLPSDRFSAERTGGSVSTLTIQRTQQEDSAVYLCASSLGLAGVDEQYFGPGTRLTVT.

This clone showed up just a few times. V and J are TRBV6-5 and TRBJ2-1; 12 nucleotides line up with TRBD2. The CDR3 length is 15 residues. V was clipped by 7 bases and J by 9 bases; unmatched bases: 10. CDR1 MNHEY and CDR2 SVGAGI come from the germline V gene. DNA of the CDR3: TGTGCCAGCACCCTGACTAGCGGGGGTAGAAGTGAGCAGTTCTTC. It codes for CASTLTSGGRSEQFF.

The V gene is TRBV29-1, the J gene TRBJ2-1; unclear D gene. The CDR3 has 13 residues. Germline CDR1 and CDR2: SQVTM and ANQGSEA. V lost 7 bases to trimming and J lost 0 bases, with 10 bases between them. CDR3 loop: CSGHLSSYNEQFF. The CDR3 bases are TGCAGCGGTCACCTAAGCTCCTACAATGAGCAGTTCTTC.

The CDR3 DNA is TGTGCCAGCAGCTATATTCGACAGGGGAGACGGGAGCAGTACTTC. It yields the protein CASSYIRQGRREQYF. The chain combines TRBV5-6 with TRBJ2-7; 8 positions match TRBD1. The CDR3 has 15 amino acids. Germline V gene lookup returns CDR1 SGHDT and CDR2 YYEEEE. J was trimmed by 7 bases and V by 3 bases; bases with no gene match: 12.